The T cell receptor (beta chain) under discussion was sequenced for a study of CXCR3-negative and CXCR3-positive naive CD8 T cells (dated by TCRdb to the late 2010s). With respect to the entire study: In total, 130 million to 150 million TRB reads were obtained, which works out to roughly 1.5 +/- 0.3 million reads per library. Data from under 12 donors, pooled across two independent experiments, went into the diversity and physicochemical repertoire analyses. Naive subsets from several donors and memory cells from 3 donors were included in the TRBV-TRBJ cluster analysis. Overall results and qualifications from the work: TRBV-TRBJ usage was similar between naive CXCR3-negative and CXCR3-positive cells from the same donor, while memory cells showed distinct patterns. Comparably high repertoire diversity was found in both naive subsets, whereas much lower repertoire diversity was found in memory CD8+ T cells. CXCR3 expression partially decreased after cryopreservation, so most assays used freshly isolated PBMCs. Surface CD5, linked to self-reactivity in mice, was comparable between naive subsets; TCR interaction strength was therefore also inferred from TRB CDR3 physicochemical properties.

Sequenced on a NextSeq 550. The Human TCR Profiling Kit (MiLaboratory) was used to prepare UMI-labeled 5' RACE TRB cDNA libraries. The full amount of extracted RNA was used for cDNA synthesis, and the full amount of resulting cDNA was used for PCR amplification. Libraries were prepared in parallel using an identical number of PCR cycles. In the authors' own workflow: About 54,000 +/- 9,700 unique UMI-labeled TRB cDNA molecules per library were extracted with MIGEC and MiXCR, with at least two reads per UMI required. On average, each library contained approximately 40,000 +/- 10,000 functional in-frame TRB CDR3 nucleotide clonotypes without stop codons. After each sample was downsampled to 5000 UMI-labeled TRB molecules, VDJtools was used to calculate diversity metrics such as normalized Shannon-Wiener and Chao1. Clonotype-size-weighted physicochemical properties of the central five CDR3 residues (interaction energy, strength, volume and Kidera factor 4) were computed in VDJtools. Based on TCRdb reprocessing of the reads, there is one entry per CDR3 protein sequence, and DNA is missing. None of the V and J calls come from the authors' own analysis; TCRdb made them. This sample's records show nearly 45,000 distinct CDR3 sequences. Jointly, the top ten make up about 14% of the sample.

For each CD8+ T cell subset, flow sorting was done in triplicate, and a few hundred thousand cells per subset went directly into RLT lysis buffer. Peripheral blood mononuclear cells were isolated from buffy coats by standard density gradient centrifugation. An RNeasy Mini Kit was used to extract total RNA from the sorted cells. The CDR3 starts with the cysteine, ends with the phenylalanine, and has 14 residues. No coding sequence is recorded. Taken from the germline V gene (reference sequence), the CDR1 and CDR2 loops are SEHNR and FQNEAQ. A note on this clonotype: No cognate antigen has been identified for it.

The TCR was taken from a human donor in good health. Some clones in this sample may be carry-over from other donors' samples. The source material was memory CD8+ T cells from blood. The meaning of the sample's cell subset or site label: conventional CD8+ memory T cells (TMEM), sorted as controls. The V and J segments used are TRBV7-9 and TRBJ2-3. The CDR3 protein is CASSLAGFTDTQYF.